A single sample gave rise to the 32 T cell receptor beta chains below, sequenced in a study of CD8 T cells in ankylosing spondylitis. Study-level findings and limits: Ankylosing spondylitis blood appeared to carry a characteristic TCR beta motif of roughly eight highly homologous variants.

From the 5' RACE reads, TCRdb called clonotypes with MiXCR, one entry per CDR3 protein. This sample has more than 400,000 distinct CDR3 sequences, with about 5% found just once. These receptors have no identified antigens. What was sequenced was blood, either unsorted or a sorted T cell fraction (not recorded which). The receptors were gathered from a male donor with ankylosing spondylitis.

This clonotype showed up many times. The rearrangement joins TRBV5-1 to TRBJ2-5; tentative D call: TRBD2 (5 bases). The germline CDR1 and CDR2 sequences are SGHRS and YFSETQ. This CDR3 is 15 amino acids long. The V and J ends lost 3 bases and 2 bases respectively, with 14 bases between them. The CDR3 region has the DNA TGCGCCAGCAGCTCGTCGAGGGAGCGGCAAGAGACCCAGTACTTC. This gives the protein CASSSSRERQETQYF.

This clonotype was picked up many times. This chain uses TRBV28 with TRBJ2-2; a weak D match, TRBD1 (5 bases). Germline CDR1 and CDR2: MDHEN and SYDVKM. The V and J ends lost 6 bases and 6 bases respectively, with 14 bases between them. The CDR3 sequence is 14 residues long. CDR3 sequence reads: CASRGPVQAGELFF. In DNA form, the CDR3 reads TGTGCCAGCAGGGGGCCGGTTCAAGCCGGGGAGCTGTTTTTT.

V and J are TRBV6-5 and TRBJ2-1; 9 nucleotides align to TRBD1. The junction had 9 bases not matched to a gene; V was cut back by 2 bases and J by 4 bases. CDR3 length: 17 residues. The germline gives CDR1 MNHEY, CDR2 SVGAGI. The CDR3 coding sequence is TGTGCCAGCAGTTACAAGTCGTGGGACAGGGATTACAATGAGCAGTTCTTC. This codes for CASSYKSWDRDYNEQFF.

In its sample, this clonotype was seen many times. The chain is built from TRBV18 and TRBJ2-1, with D perhaps matching TRBD2 (5 bases). The CDR3 is 13 residues long. The V end lost 5 bases, the J end lost 8 bases, and 13 bases lay between the germline ends. Germline assignment: CDR1 KGHSH and CDR2 LQKENI. The CDR3 loop is CASSREHRDEQFF. In DNA form, the CDR3 reads TGTGCCAGCTCAAGGGAGCATCGCGATGAGCAGTTCTTC.

This clonotype came up many times. The chain is built from TRBV20-1 and TRBJ2-5, with D possibly being TRBD2 (5 bases). This CDR3 has 13 residues. Germline V gives CDR1 DFQATT, CDR2 SNEGSKA (reference sequence). CDR3 amino acids: CSFSGSGQETQYF. The CDR3 nucleotides are TGCAGCTTCTCGGGGAGTGGACAAGAGACCCAGTACTTC.

This clonotype occurred many times. The rearrangement links TRBV6-1 to TRBJ1-1; 9 bases align to TRBD1. V was pared by 8 bases and J by 4 bases, with 14 bases of the junction left unmatched. The CDR3 covers 16 residues. The germline gives CDR1 MNHNS, CDR2 SASEGT. This CDR3 reads CASVDRGVIGSTEAFF. The CDR3 bases are TGTGCCAGCGTGGACAGGGGTGTAATAGGGAGCACTGAAGCTTTCTTT.

This clonotype was seen a few times. The gene calls are TRBV3-1 and TRBJ2-4, with unresolved D. CDR3 size: 11 residues. CDR1 and CDR2 from the germline V gene are LGHDT and YNNKEL (reference sequence). V lost 1 base and J 10 bases, leaving 5 bases between the germline ends. The CDR3 region is CASSQADIQYF. The CDR3 nucleotides read TGTGCCAGCAGCCAAGCGGATATTCAGTACTTC.

This clonotype was detected many times. V gene TRBV9 combines with J gene TRBJ2-1, with no clear D. This CDR3 contains 12 residues. CDR1 and CDR2 from the germline V gene are SGDLS and YYNGEE. V was clipped by 0 bases and J by 5 bases, with 3 bases between them. The DNA for the CDR3 is TGTGCCAGCAGCGTAGTGAACAATGAGCAGTTCTTC. Translating it yields CASSVVNNEQFF.

This clonotype showed up many times. This chain links TRBV7-9 with TRBJ2-5; D call uncertain. The germline CDR1 and CDR2 sequences are SEHNR and FQNEAQ (reference sequence). The ends were cut back, 2 bases at V and 5 bases at J, with 6 bases in the middle. The CDR3 spans 12 residues. The CDR3 DNA follows: TGTGCCAGCAGCTTAAGGTTTGAGACCCAGTACTTC. This codes for CASSLRFETQYF.

This clonotype was picked up many times. The gene calls are TRBV10-3 and TRBJ2-7, with 9 bases fitting TRBD1. This CDR3 has 13 amino acids. CDR1 is ENHRY, CDR2 SYGVKD, per germline. J was trimmed by 1 base and V by 10 bases; bases with no gene match: 5. In nucleotides, the CDR3 is TGTGCCACCGGGACAGGGAAATCCTACGAGCAGTACTTC. This sequence encodes CATGTGKSYEQYF.

The gene calls are TRBV19 and TRBJ2-1; TRBD1 matches 7 bases. V lost 1 base, J lost 5 bases, and 14 bases stayed unmatched. CDR1 is LNHDA, CDR2 SQIVND, per germline (reference sequence). This CDR3 contains 18 residues. The CDR3 bases are TGTGCCAGTAGTATAGTATGGACAGGAACGATCCTTAACAATGAGCAGTTCTTC. Translating it yields CASSIVWTGTILNNEQFF.

This clonotype was counted at least ten times. This chain joins TRBV7-9 and TRBJ1-1; the D gene is possibly TRBD1 (6 bases). The CDR3 extends over 13 amino acids. The V end was cut by 7 bases, the J end by 6 bases, with 15 bases between. Germline CDR1 SEHNR, CDR2 FQNEAQ (reference sequence). For the CDR3, the DNA is TGTGCCAGCAACCTAGAAGGGGGGGCTGAAGCTTTCTTT. Translation gives CASNLEGGAEAFF.

This clonotype was recorded at least ten times. The chain carries TRBV20-1 and TRBJ1-2; tentative D call: TRBD1 (6 bases). The germline CDR1 and CDR2 sequences are DFQATT and SNEGSKA (reference sequence). V was cut by 5 bases and J by 4 bases, with 23 bases left in between. The CDR3 loop spans 16 amino acids. The DNA for the CDR3 is TGCAGTGCTCCTAACTTCCACCGGGGGCGAGGCTATGGCTACACCTTC. It is translated as CSAPNFHRGRGYGYTF.

This clonotype appeared many times. This chain uses TRBV7-3 with TRBJ1-1; weak D call: TRBD1 (5 bases). The V and J ends lost 6 bases and 4 bases respectively, with 15 bases between them. The germline V gene has CDR1 SGHTA and CDR2 FQGTGA. The CDR3 sequence is 14 residues long. The CDR3 loop reads CASRGSGVGTEAFF. The CDR3, as DNA: TGTGCCAGCAGGGGCTCGGGGGTTGGCACTGAAGCTTTCTTT. The full variable domain, its missing parts supplied by reference TRBV7-3 and TRBJ1-1, is GAGVSQTPSNKVTEKGKYVELRCDPISGHTALYWYRQSLGQGPEFLIYFQGTGAADDSGLPNDRFFAVRPEGSVSTLKIQRTERGDSAVYLCASRGSGVGTEAFFGQGTRLTVV.

The genes are TRBV10-2 and TRBJ2-7; D not resolved. Deletions cut 4 bases from V and 4 bases from J, with 5 bases between. The CDR3 extends over 11 amino acids. Germline CDR1 reads WSHSY; CDR2 reads SAAADI. CDR3 bases: TGCGCCAGCAGTGTGGTATACGAGCAGTACTTC. Translated, it gives CASSVVYEQYF.

This clonotype was seen ten or more times. One junction end disagrees with the germline gene, perhaps due to a read error. The V call is TRBV5-1, the J call TRBJ2-3; D call uncertain. CDR3 size: 12 residues. Germline CDR1 SGHRS, CDR2 YFSETQ. The CDR3 DNA reads as TGTGCCAGCAGCTTACCAACAGATACGCAGTATTTT. It is translated as CASSLPTDTQYF.

This clonotype was recorded many times. The rearrangement uses TRBV6-1 and TRBJ1-1; TRBD1 matches 7 bases. The CDR3 has 14 residues. The J segment lost 0 bases and the V segment lost 10 bases, leaving 8 bases of the junction unmatched. Germline V CDR1 and CDR2: MNHNS, SASEGT. CDR3 residues: CATQGLGLNTEAFF. The CDR3 DNA is TGTGCCACACAGGGGCTGGGCCTGAACACTGAAGCTTTCTTT.

This clonotype was counted at least ten times. The genes are TRBV7-6 and TRBJ2-1; TRBD2 matches 14 bases. V was clipped by 1 base and J by 5 bases; unmatched bases: 10. The germline CDR1 and CDR2 sequences are SGHVS and FNYEAQ. This CDR3 has 19 residues. The CDR3 nucleotides are TGTGCCAGCAGCTTAGGACTAGCGGGAGGGTGGAGGAGAAACAATGAGCAGTTCTTC. It yields the protein CASSLGLAGGWRRNNEQFF.

This clonotype has a count of ten or more. The chain is built from TRBV20-1 and TRBJ2-1; the match to TRBD2 covers 15 bases. The CDR3 length is 18 residues. Trimming removed 8 bases from V and 4 bases from J; junction bases left unmatched: 15. Germline values: CDR1 DFQATT, CDR2 SNEGSKA (reference sequence). The CDR3 DNA reads TGCAGTACCCCCCCGGGACTAGCGGGAGGTTTGACTTACAATGAGCAGTTCTTC. It codes for CSTPPGLAGGLTYNEQFF.

This clonotype has a count of ten or more. J is TRBJ1-1 and V is TRBV28; no definite D call. Trimming pared 6 bases from V and 7 bases from J, leaving 12 bases between. The length of the CDR3 is 12 residues. Per the germline V gene, CDR1 is MDHEN and CDR2 is SYDVKM. CDR3 DNA: TGTGCCAGCAGCTCAAGCGGGGATGAAGCTTTCTTT. Amino acid sequence: CASSSSGDEAFF.

This clonotype was seen ten or more times. The V and J genes are TRBV27 and TRBJ2-2; 8 bases agree with TRBD2. Looked up from germline, CDR1 is MNHEY and CDR2 is SMNVEV (reference sequence). CDR3 length equals 15 residues. V lost 6 bases to trimming and J lost 6 bases; unmatched junction nucleotides: 9. CDR3 in amino acids: CASSQTPGGAGELFF. The CDR3 DNA reads as TGTGCCAGCAGCCAAACACCCGGGGGGGCCGGGGAGCTGTTTTTT.

This clonotype occurred many times. V and J are TRBV6-5 and TRBJ1-6; possible D gene TRBD1, 5 bases. The CDR3 consists of 14 residues. V was clipped by 3 bases and J by 9 bases, with 12 bases between them. The germline CDR1 and CDR2 sequences are MNHEY and SVGAGI. DNA for the CDR3: TGTGCCAGCAGTTATGGGGGGGTCGGTTCACCCCTCCACTTT. This encodes CASSYGGVGSPLHF.

Worth noting for this clonotype: This could be a read error, since a much larger clone is one nucleotide away. The CDR3 nucleotides read TGTGCCAGCAGTTATTCTAGCGGCACAGCTACGCAGTATTTT. Translated: CASSYSSGTATQYF. The V and J genes are TRBV6-5 and TRBJ2-3, with TRBD2 identical over 7 bases. This CDR3 is built from 14 residues. Germline values: CDR1 MNHEY, CDR2 SVGAGI.

This clonotype has a count of ten or more. The chain links TRBV20-1 to TRBJ2-7; the match to TRBD2 covers 12 bases. This CDR3 is 14 amino acids long. With V trimmed by 5 bases and J by 2 bases, 4 bases remained unmatched. CDR1 is DFQATT and CDR2 is SNEGSKA in the germline V gene (reference sequence). In DNA, the CDR3 is TGCAGTGCTCGGCTAGCGGGAGGGCCCTACGAGCAGTACTTC. Amino acids: CSARLAGGPYEQYF.

This clonotype appeared many times. The rearrangement joins TRBV7-9 to TRBJ2-1, with 13 bases matching TRBD2. The germline CDR1 and CDR2 sequences are SEHNR and FQNEAQ (reference sequence). There are 15 residues in the CDR3. V dropped 4 bases and J dropped 8; count of bases not matched to a gene: 5. As DNA, the CDR3 is TGTGCCAGCAGCTCTAGGACTAGCGGGAGCTATGAGCAGTTCTTC. Protein: CASSSRTSGSYEQFF.

This clonotype was counted ten times or more. The V and J genes are TRBV21-1 and TRBJ1-1; TRBD1 is taken as the D call from the table, unchecked against the DNA. TRBV21-1 is recorded as a pseudogene. This CDR3 spans 14 amino acids. The CDR3 DNA follows: TGTGCCAGCAGCAAAGCTGGATCGGACACGGCGGCTTTCTTT. Translated, it gives CASSKAGSDTAAFF.

This clonotype was picked up many times. J is TRBJ2-1 and V is TRBV29-1; 8 bases agree with TRBD2. The CDR3 is 15 residues long. After removal of 4 bases from V and 3 bases from J, the junction contained 8 bases not matched to a gene. Per germline, CDR1 SQVTM and CDR2 ANQGSEA. The CDR3 bases are TGCAGCGTTGCGTTGCGACTAGCGCACTACAATGAGCAGTTCTTC. This encodes CSVALRLAHYNEQFF.

The genes are TRBV28 and TRBJ2-7, with D possibly being TRBD1 (6 bases). The CDR3 is 13 amino acids. Per germline, CDR1 MDHEN and CDR2 SYDVKM. V shed 5 bases and J shed 6 bases, with 14 bases lying between them. CDR3: CASSLTTGLEQYF. CDR3 DNA sequence: TGTGCCAGCAGTCTAACAACAGGGCTCGAGCAGTACTTC.

The sample holds a few counts of this clonotype. The chain carries TRBV11-2 and TRBJ1-3; D remains unclear. V lost 5 bases to trimming and J lost 4 bases, with 9 bases between them. The CDR3 runs to 13 residues. Germline V gene sequence: CDR1 SGHAT, CDR2 FQNNGV. CDR3 loop: CASSLPGGNTIYF. For the CDR3, the DNA is TGTGCCAGCAGCCTTCCGGGAGGAAACACCATATATTTT. The full variable domain, with the rest looked up from reference TRBV11-2 and TRBJ1-3, is EAGVAQSPRYKIIEKRQSVAFWCNPISGHATLYWYQQILGQGPKLLIQFQNNGVVDDSQLPKDRFSAERLKGVDSTLKIQPAKLEDSAVYLCASSLPGGNTIYFGEGSWLTVV.

At least ten counts were recorded for this clonotype. This chain links TRBV6-2 or TRBV6-3 with TRBJ1-1; tentative D call: TRBD1 (5 bases). With 5 bases removed from V and 2 bases from J, the gap between germline ends came to 12 bases. The CDR3 sequence is 14 residues long. Germline CDR1 and CDR2: MNHEY and SVGEGT. The CDR3 reads CASSPRTPNTEAFF. CDR3 bases: TGTGCCAGCAGTCCCCGGACACCAAACACTGAAGCTTTCTTT.

This clonotype occurred many times. The chain combines TRBV6-1 with TRBJ1-5; maybe TRBD1 (6 bases). Germline-derived CDR1 and CDR2 are MNHNS and SASEGT. This CDR3 contains 14 residues. The germline V and J ends were trimmed by 6 bases and 1 base, with 10 bases remaining between them. The CDR3 sequence is CASSPTGSNQPQHF. CDR3 DNA: TGTGCCAGCAGCCCTACAGGGAGCAATCAGCCCCAGCATTTT.

This clonotype was counted ten times or more. This chain connects TRBV27 to TRBJ2-7, with D possibly being TRBD1 or TRBD2 (5 bases each). The CDR3 is 17 amino acids. Trimming removed 0 bases from V and 4 bases from J, with 19 bases in between. Germline CDR1 reads MNHEY; CDR2 reads SMNVEV (reference sequence). The CDR3 DNA reads as TGTGCCAGCAGTTTATCCTCCCGATGGGGATGGGGGTACGAGCAGTACTTC. This gives the protein CASSLSSRWGWGYEQYF.